This T cell receptor beta chain was recorded in a study of blood T cell repertoires in COVID-19. Study-wide context: Italy, Spain and the United States were the sources of the convalescent and acute COVID-19 samples.

In terms of age and location, participants ranged from roughly 18 to 100 years and lived in about two dozen US areas. Allocation to cohorts depended on clinical history reported by the participants. TCRdb's table, derived via immunoSEQ multiplex PCR, lists solely in-frame clones and lacks some. The table lists under 300,000 clones, about 87% of them singletons. Deletions cut 2 bases from V and 6 bases from J, with 13 bases between. The CDR3 spans 14 residues. Germline V gives CDR1 MNHEY, CDR2 SVGEGT. The clonotype originates from a woman aged 45-59 years who had recovered from COVID-19. The V call is TRBV6-2 or TRBV6-3, the J call TRBJ1-2, with TRBD1 as a possible D gene (5 bases). Sequences were obtained from PBMCs or T cells enriched from blood (not recorded which). The CDR3 DNA reads as TGTGCCAGCAGTTACGTCAGTAGGGGTGATGGCTACACCTTC. This sequence encodes CASSYVSRGDGYTF.